Listed here are 9 T cell receptor beta chains from one sample, sequenced in a study of blood T cell repertoires in COVID-19. TCRdb keeps only in-frame clones here, not all; method: immunoSEQ multiplex PCR. The data contain roughly 180,000 clones, approximately 85% of them singletons. The specimen was peripheral blood. These receptors were collected from a woman aged 60-75 years with COVID-19, enrolled during active disease.

The chain is built from TRBV5-1 and TRBJ1-3, with D perhaps matching TRBD1 (6 bases). Trimming shortened V by 2 bases and J by 0 bases, and 12 bases separated the two germline ends. The germline gives CDR1 SGHRS, CDR2 YFSETQ. The length of the CDR3 is 16 residues. CDR3 loop: CASSLGGAYSGNTIYF. The CDR3 bases are TGCGCCAGCAGCTTAGGGGGAGCCTACTCTGGAAACACCATATATTTT.

This clone turned up a few times. V gene TRBV6-1 combines with J gene TRBJ1-2; 10 bases fit TRBD1. Germline V lookup: CDR1 MNHNS, CDR2 SASEGT. V lost 0 bases and J lost 3; bases outside the gene matches: 7. This CDR3 has 17 amino acids. The CDR3 bases are TGTGCCAGCAGTGAAGCGGGACAGGGGATAATTTACTATGGCTACACCTTC. This sequence encodes CASSEAGQGIIYYGYTF.

The V and J genes are TRBV3-1 (or the pseudogene TRBV3-2) and TRBJ2-7, with D maybe TRBD2 (5 bases). Germline CDR1 LGHDT, CDR2 YNNKEL (reference sequence). Trimming cost V 2 bases and J 1 base, with 9 bases left between them. This CDR3 is built from 14 residues. CDR3 sequence reads: CASSQIRESYEQYF. In DNA form, the CDR3 reads TGTGCCAGCAGCCAAATTCGGGAATCCTACGAGCAGTACTTC.

This clone was recorded at least ten times. This chain joins TRBV4-2 and TRBJ1-1, with TRBD1 identical over 7 bases. J gave up 1 base and V 6 bases, and 2 bases lay outside the gene matches. From germline, CDR1 is LGHNA and CDR2 YNFKEQ. The CDR3 is 13 residues long. The CDR3 DNA is TGTGCCAGCAGTCGGGACAGGAACACTGAAGCTTTCTTT. Amino acid sequence: CASSRDRNTEAFF.

The chain employs TRBV7-8 and TRBJ2-3; 8 nucleotides agree with TRBD1. Looked up from germline, CDR1 is SGHVS and CDR2 is FQNEAQ. The CDR3 is made up of 15 amino acids. Germline trimming cut 5 bases from V and 5 bases from J; bases unmatched to any gene: 9. CDR3 region: CASSRGQGGGDTQYF. The CDR3 DNA reads TGTGCCAGCAGCCGCGGACAGGGCGGCGGAGATACGCAGTATTTT.

The CDR3 reads CASSPLAGSSTDTQYF. The CDR3 bases are TGTGCCAGCAGCCCACTAGCGGGATCCAGCACAGATACGCAGTATTTT. The rearrangement links TRBV7-3 to TRBJ2-3, with 10 bases lining up with TRBD2. V gave up 5 bases and J gave up 0 bases; unmatched junction bases: 5. CDR1 is SGHTA and CDR2 is FQGTGA in the germline V gene. The CDR3 contains 16 residues. Full variable domain (remainder filled in from reference TRBV7-3 and TRBJ2-3): GAGVSQTPSNKVTEKGKYVELRCDPISGHTALYWYRQSLGQGPEFLIYFQGTGAADDSGLPNDRFFAVRPEGSVSTLKIQRTERGDSAVYLCASSPLAGSSTDTQYFGPGTRLTVL.

The rearrangement joins TRBV19 to TRBJ2-1; 8 bases are shared with TRBD1. The J segment lost 3 bases and the V segment lost 6 bases, leaving 13 bases of the junction unmatched. In germline, CDR1 is LNHDA, CDR2 SQIVND (reference sequence). This CDR3 region has 17 residues. The CDR3 coding sequence is TGTGCCAGTAGGACTTTCACAGGGGGACGAGGCTACAATGAGCAGTTCTTC. This encodes CASRTFTGGRGYNEQFF.

This rearrangement joins TRBV12-3 or TRBV12-4 to TRBJ1-2; D unclear. CDR3 size: 12 residues. V was clipped by 4 bases and J by 2 bases, with 5 bases between them. DNA of the CDR3: TGTGCCAGCAGTTATAGCAACTATGGCTACACCTTC. This translates into CASSYSNYGYTF.

CDR3 sequence reads: CASSDGRRFEQYF. The CDR3 coding sequence is TGTGCCAGCAGTGATGGCAGGCGATTCGAGCAGTACTTC. The chain links TRBV6-2 or TRBV6-3 to TRBJ2-7; D not certain. Trimming pared 5 bases from V and 6 bases from J, leaving 14 bases between. The CDR3 is 13 amino acids. Germline loops: CDR1 MNHEY, CDR2 SVGEGT.